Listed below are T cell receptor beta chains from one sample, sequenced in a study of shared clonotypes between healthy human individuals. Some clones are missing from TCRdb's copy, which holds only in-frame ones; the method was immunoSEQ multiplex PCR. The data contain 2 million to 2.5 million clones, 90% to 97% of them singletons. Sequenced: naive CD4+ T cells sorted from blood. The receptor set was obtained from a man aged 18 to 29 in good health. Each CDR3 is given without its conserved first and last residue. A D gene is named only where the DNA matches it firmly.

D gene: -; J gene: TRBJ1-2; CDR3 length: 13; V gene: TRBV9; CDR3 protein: ASSDREGRDYGYT
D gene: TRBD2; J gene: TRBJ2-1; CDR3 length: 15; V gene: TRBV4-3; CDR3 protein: ASSQETSGSPYNEQF
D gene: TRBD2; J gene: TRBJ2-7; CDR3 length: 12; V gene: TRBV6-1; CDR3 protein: ASIFSGGSYEQY
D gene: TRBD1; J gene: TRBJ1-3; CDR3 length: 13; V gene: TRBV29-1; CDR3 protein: SVEGDRPSGNTIY
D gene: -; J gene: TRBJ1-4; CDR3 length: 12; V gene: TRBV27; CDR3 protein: ASKRGHTNEKLF
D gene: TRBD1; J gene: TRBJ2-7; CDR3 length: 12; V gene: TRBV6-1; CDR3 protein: ASRTGGGSYEQY
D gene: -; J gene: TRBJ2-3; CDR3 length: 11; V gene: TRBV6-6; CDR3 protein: ASSSLVIDTQY
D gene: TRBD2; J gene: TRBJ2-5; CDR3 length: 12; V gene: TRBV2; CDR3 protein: ASARGGLQETQY
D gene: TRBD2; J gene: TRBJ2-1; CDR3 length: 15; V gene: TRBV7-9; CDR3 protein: ASSTRTSGRSYNEQF
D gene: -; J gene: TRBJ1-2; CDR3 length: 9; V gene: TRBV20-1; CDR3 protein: SARGTGGYT
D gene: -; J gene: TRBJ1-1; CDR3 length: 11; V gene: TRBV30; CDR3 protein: AWSGGRNTEAF
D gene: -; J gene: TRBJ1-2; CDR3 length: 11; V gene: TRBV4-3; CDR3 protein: ASSQERGVGYT
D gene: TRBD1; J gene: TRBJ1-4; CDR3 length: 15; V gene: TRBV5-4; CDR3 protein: ASSSAGGADRGEKLF
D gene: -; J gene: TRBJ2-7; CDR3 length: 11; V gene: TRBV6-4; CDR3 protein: ASIHTFSYEQY
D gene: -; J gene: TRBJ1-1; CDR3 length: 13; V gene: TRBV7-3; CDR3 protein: ASSITPGLGTEAF
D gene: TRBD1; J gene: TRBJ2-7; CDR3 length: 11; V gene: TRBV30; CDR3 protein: AWSSDRLYEQY
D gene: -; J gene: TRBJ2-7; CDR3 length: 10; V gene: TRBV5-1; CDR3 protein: ASSWDGQKQY
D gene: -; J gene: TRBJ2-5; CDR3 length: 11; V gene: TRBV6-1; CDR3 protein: ASSGAGRETQY
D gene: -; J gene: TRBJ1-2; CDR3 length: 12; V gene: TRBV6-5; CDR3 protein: ASSYTGRGYGYT
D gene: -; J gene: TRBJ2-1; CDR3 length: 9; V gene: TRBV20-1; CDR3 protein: SASLGGEQF
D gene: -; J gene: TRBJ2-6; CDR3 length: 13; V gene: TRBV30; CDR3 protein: AWSSGYSGANVLT
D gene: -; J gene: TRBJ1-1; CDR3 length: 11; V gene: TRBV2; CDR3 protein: ASSEEGGTEAF
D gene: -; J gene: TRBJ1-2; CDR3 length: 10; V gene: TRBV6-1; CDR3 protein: ASSQGSWGYT
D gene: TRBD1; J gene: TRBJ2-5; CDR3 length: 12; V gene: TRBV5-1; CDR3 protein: ASSPRQGGETQY
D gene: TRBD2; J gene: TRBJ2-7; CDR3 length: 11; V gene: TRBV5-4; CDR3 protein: ASSSGTSTEQY
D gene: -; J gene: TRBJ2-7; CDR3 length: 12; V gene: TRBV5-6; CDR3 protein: ASSLGVSLYEQY
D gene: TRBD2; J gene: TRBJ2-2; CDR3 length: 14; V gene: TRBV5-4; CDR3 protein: ASSTGLAGVTGELF
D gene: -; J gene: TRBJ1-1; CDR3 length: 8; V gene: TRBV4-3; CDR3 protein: ASGLTEAF
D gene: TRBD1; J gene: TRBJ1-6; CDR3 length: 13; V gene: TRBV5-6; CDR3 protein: ASSLATGVASPLH
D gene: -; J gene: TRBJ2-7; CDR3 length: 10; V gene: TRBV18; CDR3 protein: ASSLVQDEQY
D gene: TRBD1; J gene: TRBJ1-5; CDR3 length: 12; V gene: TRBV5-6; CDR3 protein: ASSLGGQGMPQH
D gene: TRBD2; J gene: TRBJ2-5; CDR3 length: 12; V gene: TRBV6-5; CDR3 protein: ASSPSGGPGTQY
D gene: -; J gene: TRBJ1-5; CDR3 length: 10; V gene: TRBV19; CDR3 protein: ASRDSNQPQH
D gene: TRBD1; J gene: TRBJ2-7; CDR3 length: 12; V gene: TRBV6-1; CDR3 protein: ASTTDRTTYEQY
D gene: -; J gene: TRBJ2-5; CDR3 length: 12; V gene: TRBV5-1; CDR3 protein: ASSLAVGRETQY
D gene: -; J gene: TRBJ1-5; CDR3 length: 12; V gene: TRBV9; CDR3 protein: ASSAGDNNQPQH
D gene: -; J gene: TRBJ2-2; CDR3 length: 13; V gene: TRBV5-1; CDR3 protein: ASSPDTGNTGELF
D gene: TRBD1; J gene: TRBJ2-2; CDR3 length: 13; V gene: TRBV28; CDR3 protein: ASSDRDRGPGELF
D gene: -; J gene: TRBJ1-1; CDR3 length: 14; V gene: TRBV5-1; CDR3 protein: ASSLATSRPNTEAF
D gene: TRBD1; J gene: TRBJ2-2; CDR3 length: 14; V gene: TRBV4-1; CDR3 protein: ASSQGDRGFTGELF
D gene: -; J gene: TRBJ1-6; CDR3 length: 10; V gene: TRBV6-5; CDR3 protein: ASRAGNSPLH
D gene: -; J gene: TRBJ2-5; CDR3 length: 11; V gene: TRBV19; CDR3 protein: ASSLGAGETQY
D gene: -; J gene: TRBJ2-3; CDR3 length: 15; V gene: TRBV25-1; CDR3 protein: ASSPAVGVSSTDTQY
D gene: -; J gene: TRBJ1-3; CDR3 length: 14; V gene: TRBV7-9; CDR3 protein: ASSFFASVSGNTIY
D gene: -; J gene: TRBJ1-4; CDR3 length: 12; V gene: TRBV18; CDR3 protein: ASSATATNEKLF
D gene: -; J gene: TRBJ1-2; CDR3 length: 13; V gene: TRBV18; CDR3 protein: ASSPRGEGVYGYT
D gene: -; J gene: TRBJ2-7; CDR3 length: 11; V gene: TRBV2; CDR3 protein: ASSGAVAYEQY
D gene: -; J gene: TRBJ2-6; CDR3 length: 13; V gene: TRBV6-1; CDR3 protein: ASLMGHLLANVLT
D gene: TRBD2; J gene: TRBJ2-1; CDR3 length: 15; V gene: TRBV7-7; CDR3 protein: ASSQGSSGGTYNEQF
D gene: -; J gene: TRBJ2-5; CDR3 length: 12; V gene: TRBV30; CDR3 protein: AWKAGSGPETQY
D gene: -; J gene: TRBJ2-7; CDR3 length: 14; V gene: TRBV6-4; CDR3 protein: ASSGPDGSRAYEQY
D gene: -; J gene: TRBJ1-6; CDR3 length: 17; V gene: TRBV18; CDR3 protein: ASSPRDLELGSYNSPLH
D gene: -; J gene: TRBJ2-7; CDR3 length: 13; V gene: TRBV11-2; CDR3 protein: ASSLVSGATYEQY
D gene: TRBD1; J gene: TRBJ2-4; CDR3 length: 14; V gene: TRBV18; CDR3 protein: ASSQGPTGAKNIQY
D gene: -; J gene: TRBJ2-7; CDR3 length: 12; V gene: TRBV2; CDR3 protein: ASGGDEGTYEQY
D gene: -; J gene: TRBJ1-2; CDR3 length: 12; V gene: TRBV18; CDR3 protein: ASSPSGDHYGYT
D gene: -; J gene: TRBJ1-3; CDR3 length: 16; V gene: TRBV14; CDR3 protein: ASSRPRGTFSSGNTIY
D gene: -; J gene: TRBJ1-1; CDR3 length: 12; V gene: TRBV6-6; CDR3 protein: ASSRLRQYTEAF
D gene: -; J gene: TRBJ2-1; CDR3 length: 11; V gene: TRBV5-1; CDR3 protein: ASSLERYNEQF